Sequencing of this TCR beta chain was carried out in a study of CD8 T cells in ankylosing spondylitis. Study-wide points: The disease-linked clones had a CD8+ phenotype and low blood frequencies. Reports of some motif variants in reactive arthritis synovial fluid and blood predate this one. Clones linked to disease were reported to show significant enrichment in matched ankylosing spondylitis synovial fluid.

Molecular-barcoded quantitative 5'-RACE produced these TCR beta libraries. Via MiXCR, TCRdb re-called the 5' RACE reads, giving one row per CDR3 protein. This sample carries 340,000 or so distinct CDR3 sequences, roughly 14% of them seen once, and the ten largest clones take 1.1%. Germline loops: CDR1 LGHDT, CDR2 YNNKEL (reference sequence). CDR3 size: 11 residues. V was shortened by 4 bases and J by 7 bases, with 6 bases between the two germline ends. Turning to this clonotype: Its specificity is not known.

The sample comprised blood, either unsorted or a sorted T cell fraction (not recorded which). The chain recombines TRBV3-1 with TRBJ2-3, with no clear D. The TCR comes from a male donor with ankylosing spondylitis or in good health (not recorded which). Written as DNA, the CDR3 is TGTGCCAGCAGCCTGCGGAATACGCAGTATTTT. It encodes CASSLRNTQYF.